The 8 T cell receptor beta chains reported below all come from one sample, sequenced in a study of beta chain features in type 1 diabetes. Notes on the study in general: Shortening that was moderate but significant affected the TCRB CDR3s of Type 1 diabetes patients in all four CD4+ subsets.

These receptors are not linked to any known antigen. TCRB transcripts that were expressed got sequenced, as all of the isolated RNA had been reverse transcribed. Assay used: immunoSEQ multiplex PCR; TCRdb lists only in-frame clones, some missing. The sample holds hundreds of thousands of clones, about an eighth seen once. The sequencing input was naive CD4+ T cells from blood. The source is a young man with type 1 diabetes.

CDR3 loop: CASSRTVHEQYF. In DNA form, the CDR3 reads TGTGCCAGCAGCCGGACAGTTCACGAGCAGTACTTC. The J gene is TRBJ2-7, the V gene TRBV7-9; maybe TRBD1 (6 bases). Germline lookup yields CDR1 SEHNR and CDR2 FQNEAQ (reference sequence). V was clipped by 5 bases and J by 5 bases, with 10 bases between them. CDR3 size: 12 residues.

This clone was recorded a few times. This chain links TRBV5-1 with TRBJ2-1; 8 nucleotides agree with TRBD1. The J segment lost 0 bases and the V segment lost 4 bases, leaving 6 bases of the junction unmatched. CDR3 length: 16 amino acids. Per germline, CDR1 SGHRS and CDR2 YFSETQ. The chain's CDR3 is CASSAQGASSYNEQFF. The CDR3 DNA is TGCGCCAGCAGCGCCCAGGGGGCGAGCTCCTACAATGAGCAGTTCTTC.

The chain joins TRBV5-1 to TRBJ2-3, with 13 bases lining up with TRBD2. Germline CDR1 is SGHRS and CDR2 is YFSETQ. The CDR3 loop spans 16 amino acids. V lost 2 bases and J lost 2; bases outside the gene matches: 2. The CDR3, as DNA: TGCGCCAGCAGCTTTGGGACTAGCGGGACCACAGATACGCAGTATTTT. Translated, it gives CASSFGTSGTTDTQYF.

This clone showed up just a few times. This chain connects TRBV10-3 to TRBJ2-3; a possible D gene is TRBD2 (5 bases). The germline V and J ends were trimmed by 8 bases and 0 bases, with 9 bases remaining between them. CDR3 length: 13 amino acids. In germline, CDR1 is ENHRY, CDR2 SYGVKD. The DNA of the CDR3 is TGTGCCATCGGCCGGGAAAGCACAGATACGCAGTATTTT. Protein: CAIGRESTDTQYF.

J is TRBJ1-5 and V is TRBV6-5; D possibly corresponds to TRBD1 (5 bases). The CDR3 runs 14 residues. Trimming removed 4 bases from V and 10 bases from J, with 17 bases in between. CDR1 MNHEY and CDR2 SVGAGI come from the germline V gene. CDR3 loop: CASSSTARREPQHF. CDR3 sequence (DNA): TGTGCCAGCAGTTCGACAGCGCGACGGGAACCCCAGCATTTT.

The chain employs TRBV20-1 and TRBJ2-5, with TRBD1 identical over 9 bases. The germline CDR1 and CDR2 sequences are DFQATT and SNEGSKA (reference sequence). Germline trimming cut 6 bases from V and 4 bases from J; bases unmatched to any gene: 0. The CDR3 is 11 amino acids. Here the CDR3 reads CSATGGETQYF. CDR3 bases: TGCAGTGCGACAGGGGGAGAGACCCAGTACTTC.

This clone has a handful of counts. V and J are TRBV13 and TRBJ2-7; possibly TRBD1 or TRBD2 for D (5 bases each). CDR3 size: 14 residues. Per the germline V gene, CDR1 is PRHDT and CDR2 is FYEKMQ (reference sequence). The germline V and J ends were trimmed by 0 bases and 4 bases, with 10 bases remaining between them. CDR3 nucleotides: TGTGCCAGCAGCTTAGGCCTTGGGGGATACGAGCAGTACTTC. Translating gives CASSLGLGGYEQYF.

The chain uses TRBV14 and TRBJ1-1; tentative D call: TRBD1 (5 bases). CDR1 is SGHDN, CDR2 FVKESK, per germline. Between the trimmed V and J ends, which lost 4 bases and 4 bases, there was a span of 7 bases. The CDR3 covers 12 residues. The CDR3 DNA reads as TGTGCCAGCAGCCGGGGGGTCACTGAAGCTTTCTTT. Encoded protein: CASSRGVTEAFF.